Listed below are T cell receptor beta chains from one sample, sequenced in a study of beta chain features in type 1 diabetes. Sequencing used immunoSEQ multiplex PCR; TCRdb keeps in-frame clones, though not all of them. The sample has tens of thousands of clones; under 75% are singletons. The sequencing sample was made of Tregs from blood. These receptors were collected from a man aged 18 to 29 with type 1 diabetes. The CDR3 runs from the conserved cysteine through the conserved F or W. Fields, in order: clone size, J gene, D gene, V gene, CDR3 length, CDR3 DNA, CDR3 protein. D genes are given only for firm matches. Rows give clone size only sometimes, using once, few, many, or a class for an expanded clone.

.,TRBJ2-7,TRBD1,TRBV10-3,16,TGTGCCATCAGTCCGTACCCGACAGGGGCGACCTACGAGCAGTACTTC,CAISPYPTGATYEQYF
.,TRBJ2-3,TRBD2,TRBV7-2,16,TGTGCCAGCAGCTCCTACCTAGCGGGAGGGGCGGATACGCAGTATTTT,CASSSYLAGGADTQYF
.,TRBJ2-5,TRBD1,TRBV4-1,16,TGCGCCACCAGCCCGGGACAGGGTTTCTCGTTAGAGACCCAGTACTTC,CATSPGQGFSLETQYF
once,TRBJ2-1,TRBD1,TRBV9,16,TGTGCCAGCAGCACACCCGGGACAGGGATTGTTGGGGCGCAGTTCTTC,CASSTPGTGIVGAQFF
few,TRBJ2-7,TRBD1,TRBV28,15,TGTGCCAGCAGTTCGATGACAGGGGGAGATTACGAGCAGTACTTC,CASSSMTGGDYEQYF
.,TRBJ2-7,TRBD2,TRBV28,13,TGTGCCAGCAGTACAGGACTAGGAGACGAGCAGTACTTC,CASSTGLGDEQYF
few,TRBJ2-2,.,TRBV7-9,14,TGTGCCAGCAGCTTATGGCCGAACACCGGGGAGCTGTTTTTT,CASSLWPNTGELFF
few,TRBJ1-2,.,TRBV29-1,14,TGCAGCGTCCTCAGCCGGGGACAAGACTATGGCTACACCTTC,CSVLSRGQDYGYTF
.,TRBJ2-1,.,TRBV18,13,TGTGCCAGCTCACCACTCACGGGCAATGAGCAGTTCTTC,CASSPLTGNEQFF
once,TRBJ2-1,.,TRBV5-1,20,TGCGCCAGCAGCATCCGGGACAAGAAGACTCTTTTAAGGCGATTTCCCGAGCAGTTCTTC,CASSIRDKKTLLRRFPEQFF
.,TRBJ2-5,TRBD1,TRBV5-4,13,TGTGCCAGCAGCTTGGGGACAGGGGAGACCCAGTACTTC,CASSLGTGETQYF
.,TRBJ2-5,.,TRBV7-2,15,TGTGCCAGCAGCTTAGGGTCAAATCCGGGAGAGACCCAGTACTTC,CASSLGSNPGETQYF
.,TRBJ1-2,.,TRBV9,13,TGTGCCAGCAGCGTAAGGGGGTTACGAGGCTACACCTTC,CASSVRGLRGYTF
.,TRBJ2-7,TRBD2,TRBV29-1,16,TGCAGCGTTTATGGTAGCGGGGAGGTAGGGTCCTACGAGCAGTACTTC,CSVYGSGEVGSYEQYF
.,TRBJ1-2,.,TRBV4-1,12,TGCGCCAGCAGCCAACAGGGTTATGGCTACACCTTC,CASSQQGYGYTF
few,TRBJ2-7,.,TRBV18,14,TGTGCCAGCTCATCCGGACCCCGGGGAGGCGAGCAGTACTTC,CASSSGPRGGEQYF
few,TRBJ1-6,TRBD1,TRBV7-6,13,TGTGCCAGCCGACAGGGCTATAATTCACCCCTCCACTTT,CASRQGYNSPLHF
.,TRBJ2-3,TRBD2,TRBV7-2,15,TGTGCCAGCAGCTTAGGACTAGCGGGGGGGCCAGCGCAGTATTTT,CASSLGLAGGPAQYF
few,TRBJ2-3,TRBD2,TRBV30,17,TGTGCCTGGAGTGACCTAGCGGCAGTATTCTCGCCAGATACGCAGTATTTT,CAWSDLAAVFSPDTQYF
.,TRBJ1-1,.,TRBV28,14,TGTGCCAGCAGTTTAGGGGGCCGGGGCACTGAAGCTTTCTTT,CASSLGGRGTEAFF
.,TRBJ2-7,TRBD2,TRBV7-2,14,TGTGCCAGCAGCTTTAGCGGGGGGGCCTACGAGCAGTACTTC,CASSFSGGAYEQYF
.,TRBJ2-6,TRBD1,TRBV5-1,20,TGCGCCAGCAGCTCCGGGACAGGGGTTTTCCTAAAATCTGGGGCCAACGTCCTGACTTTC,CASSSGTGVFLKSGANVLTF